The clone carrying this T cell receptor (beta chain) was counted only a few times. What it recognizes is unknown. V was pared by 1 base and J by 2 bases, with 15 bases between. CDR3 length equals 16 residues. The V gene's germline CDR1 is MGHRA and CDR2 YSYEKL. Constant-segment-primed 5'RACE gave TCR alpha and TCR beta cDNA libraries with sample barcodes and UMIs. Using its own MiXCR run on the 5' RACE reads, TCRdb lists one record per CDR3 protein. This table holds about 240,000 distinct CDR3 sequences, approximately 9% found once. The data stem from a study of T-cell memory formation after mild COVID-19. Findings of the study overall: A balance of CD4 and CD8 characterized clones contracting day 15 to 85, whereas later expanders leaned CD4+. In second-wave clones peaking day 37, SARS-CoV-2 specificity remained unconfirmed. Cross-reactive memory appears to have joined, as suggested by some responding clones showing up in pre-infection memory.

The chain employs TRBV4-1 and TRBJ2-7; possible D gene TRBD2, 6 bases. Sequenced sample: PBMCs or a T cell subset sorted from them (not recorded which). The sequence derives from a man between 18 and 29 years old who had mild COVID-19 (a few samples of this study predate the infection). Cell type and time point are not known. The CDR3 here is CASSQAASGLAYEQYF. CDR3 in DNA: TGCGCCAGCAGCCAAGCGGCGAGCGGGTTAGCCTACGAGCAGTACTTC.